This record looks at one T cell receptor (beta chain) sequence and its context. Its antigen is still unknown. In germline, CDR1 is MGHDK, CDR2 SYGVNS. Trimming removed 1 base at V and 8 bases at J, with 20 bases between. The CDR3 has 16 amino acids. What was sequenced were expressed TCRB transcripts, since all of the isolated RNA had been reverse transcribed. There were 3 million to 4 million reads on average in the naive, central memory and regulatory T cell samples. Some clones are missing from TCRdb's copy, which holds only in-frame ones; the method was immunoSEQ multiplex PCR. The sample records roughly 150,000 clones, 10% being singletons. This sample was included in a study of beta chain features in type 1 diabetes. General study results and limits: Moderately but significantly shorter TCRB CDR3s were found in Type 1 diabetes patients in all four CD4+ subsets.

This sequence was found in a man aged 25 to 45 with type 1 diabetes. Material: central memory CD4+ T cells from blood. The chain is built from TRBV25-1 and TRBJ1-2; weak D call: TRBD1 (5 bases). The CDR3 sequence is CASSEFTTGSVGGYTF. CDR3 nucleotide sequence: TGTGCCAGCAGTGAATTTACTACAGGCTCGGTAGGCGGCTACACCTTC.